This T cell receptor beta chain was observed in a study of beta chain features in type 1 diabetes. Overall study: Summed over all samples, the examined sorted cells came to some 99 million. The study, taken as a whole, reports: When Type 1 diabetes patients were examined, their TCRB CDR3s proved moderately but significantly shorter in all four CD4+ subsets.

Comments on this clone: The antigen remains undetermined.

The sequenced template was cDNA made from the entire isolated RNA. Method: immunoSEQ multiplex PCR; TCRdb's copy keeps in-frame clones and lacks some. The sample yields around 310,000 clones, approximately 12% seen once. Every donor had blood drawn once into heparin, roughly 120 mL on average. Germline V gives CDR1 SQVTM, CDR2 ANQGSEA. V shed 7 bases and J 3 bases; nucleotides not matched to a gene: 8. The CDR3 is 13 amino acids. The chain employs TRBV29-1 and TRBJ2-5; 7 bases fit TRBD1. The receptor's source is a woman under 30 with type 1 diabetes. Sequences were obtained from naive CD4+ T cells from blood. The CDR3 sequence: CSARQGGKETQYF. The CDR3, as DNA: TGCAGCGCCCGACAGGGCGGAAAAGAGACCCAGTACTTC.